The 19 T cell receptor beta chains given below trace back to one sample, sequenced in a study of shared clonotypes between healthy human individuals. Clones were read by immunoSEQ multiplex PCR, and TCRdb kept only the in-frame ones, dropping some. In the table there are fewer than 600,000 clones, around 79% of which are singletons. The sample comprised PBMCs. These receptors were collected from a middle-aged woman in good health. Some clones in this sample may be carry-over from other donors' samples.

This chain uses TRBV18 with TRBJ2-5; 12 bases align to TRBD2. Germline CDR1 and CDR2: KGHSH and LQKENI. Trimming cost V 2 bases and J 1 base; bases outside gene matches: 8. This CDR3 spans 18 amino acids. The CDR3 reads CASSPRTSGTSSQETQYF. The CDR3 DNA follows: TGTGCCAGCTCACCAAGGACTAGCGGGACGTCTTCCCAAGAGACCCAGTACTTC.

For this clone: Different DNA sequences within this sample yield the same CDR3. The chain carries TRBV7-9 and TRBJ2-5; D gene ambiguous. The J call could be wrong; TRBJ2-7 is a better fit for the DNA end. The CDR3 spans 12 residues. CDR1 is SEHNR and CDR2 is FQNEAQ in the germline V gene (reference sequence). CDR3 DNA: TGTGCCAGCAGCTTATCCTCCTACGAGCAGTACTTC. This codes for CASSLSSYEQYF.

The CDR3 nucleotides are TGCAGCGTTGAATTCCGCAGGGAGACCCAGTACTTC. This sequence encodes CSVEFRRETQYF. The chain recombines TRBV29-1 with TRBJ2-5; D call uncertain. The CDR3 runs 12 residues. The V gene's germline CDR1 is SQVTM and CDR2 ANQGSEA. The ends were cut back, 2 bases at V and 5 bases at J, with 9 bases in the middle.

This clone was recorded a few times. The chain uses TRBV18 and TRBJ2-1; TRBD2 aligns across 10 bases. Trimming removed 5 bases from V and 3 bases from J; junction bases left unmatched: 4. Germline values: CDR1 KGHSH, CDR2 LQKENI. The CDR3 is 15 residues long. This CDR3 reads CASSRLAGNYNEQFF. The CDR3 DNA reads as TGTGCCAGCTCAAGACTAGCGGGTAACTACAATGAGCAGTTCTTC.

This clone was counted a few times. This chain joins TRBV27 and TRBJ1-4; 7 bases align to TRBD1. After removal of 5 bases from V and 7 bases from J, the junction contained 13 bases not matched to a gene. CDR1 and CDR2 from the germline V gene are MNHEY and SMNVEV (reference sequence). This CDR3 is 16 amino acids long. CDR3 DNA: TGTGCCAGCAGTGCACGACAGGGTCGGGGTAGTGAAAAACTGTTTTTT. Its translation is CASSARQGRGSEKLFF.

With regard to this clone: The same CDR3 also results from other DNA sequences found in this sample. The CDR3 DNA reads as TGTGCCTGGAGTGACGGCAACTATGGCTACACCTTC. Protein sequence: CAWSDGNYGYTF. V gene TRBV30 combines with J gene TRBJ1-2; no firm D call. Germline CDR1 is GTSNPN and CDR2 is SVGIG (reference sequence). The CDR3 extends over 12 amino acids. Trimming shortened V by 1 base and J by 2 bases, and 5 bases separated the two germline ends.

V and J are TRBV5-1 and TRBJ2-1; either TRBD1 or TRBD2 may fit D (5 bases each). This CDR3 has 14 residues. Germline CDR1 and CDR2: SGHRS and YFSETQ. V was trimmed by 2 bases and J by 7 bases, leaving 13 bases between them. CDR3 amino acids: CASSFGGEGNEQFF. In nucleotides, the CDR3 is TGCGCCAGCAGCTTTGGGGGAGAGGGTAATGAGCAGTTCTTC.

In this sample, this clone turned up once. The chain recombines TRBV7-2 with TRBJ2-3; the D gene is possibly TRBD2 (6 bases). Trimming shortened V by 1 base and J by 3 bases, and 8 bases separated the two germline ends. CDR3 length: 14 amino acids. Germline assignment: CDR1 SGHTA and CDR2 FQGNSA. DNA of the CDR3: TGTGCCAGCAGCTTAGTACGGGAGACAGATACGCAGTATTTT. Translated: CASSLVRETDTQYF.

The genes are TRBV10-3 and TRBJ2-5, with D possibly TRBD1 on 5 matching bases. Between the trimmed V and J ends, which lost 6 bases and 4 bases, there was a span of 15 bases. CDR3 length: 14 amino acids. Looked up from germline, CDR1 is ENHRY and CDR2 is SYGVKD. CDR3 loop: CAIRRGHLAETQYF. The CDR3 DNA reads as TGTGCCATCAGGAGAGGACACCTGGCAGAGACCCAGTACTTC.

This clone has just one count. The chain joins TRBV2 to TRBJ2-1; no clear D. Looked up from germline, CDR1 is SNHLY and CDR2 is FYNNEI. V lost 8 bases and J 4 bases, leaving 6 bases between the germline ends. The CDR3 sequence is 11 residues long. The CDR3 protein is CASWGYNEQFF. The CDR3 DNA sequence: TGTGCCAGCTGGGGTTACAATGAGCAGTTCTTC. Variable domain in full (rest from reference TRBV2 and TRBJ2-1): EPEVTQTPSHQVTQMGQEVILRCVPISNHLYFYWYRQILGQKVEFLVSFYNNEISEKSEIFDDQFSVERPDGSNFTLKIRSTKLEDSAMYFCASWGYNEQFFGPGTRLTVL.

The genes are TRBV4-2 and TRBJ2-7; TRBD2 might be the D (6 bases). Germline CDR1 reads LGHNA; CDR2 reads YNFKEQ. The CDR3 loop spans 16 amino acids. Between the trimmed V and J ends, which lost 4 bases and 1 base, there was a span of 17 bases. The CDR3, as DNA: TGTGCCAGCAGCCTCCGAGCGGGCGGAGAATCCTACGAGCAGTACTTC. This sequence encodes CASSLRAGGESYEQYF.

The genes are TRBV4-2 and TRBJ2-6, with D unclear. V shed 0 bases and J shed 2 bases, with 14 bases lying between them. The CDR3 runs 18 residues. Germline CDR1 reads LGHNA; CDR2 reads YNFKEQ. CDR3 coding DNA: TGTGCCAGCAGCCAAGATGTTGGGCGTGGGGCTGGGGCCAACGTCCTGACTTTC. This gives the protein CASSQDVGRGAGANVLTF.

V gene TRBV11-3 combines with J gene TRBJ2-1, with 13 positions matching TRBD2. The CDR3 consists of 15 residues. After removal of 5 bases from V and 8 bases from J, the junction contained 6 bases not matched to a gene. The germline V gene has CDR1 SGHNT and CDR2 YENEEA. The CDR3 reads CASSPGLAGVDEQFF. The CDR3 bases are TGTGCCAGCAGCCCCGGACTAGCGGGAGTTGATGAGCAGTTCTTC. The full variable domain, its missing parts supplied by reference TRBV11-3 and TRBJ2-1, is EAGVVQSPRYKIIEKKQPVAFWCNPISGHNTLYWYLQNLGQGPELLIRYENEEAVDDSQLPKDRFSAERLKGVDSTLKIQPAELGDSAVYLCASSPGLAGVDEQFFGPGTRLTVL.

The V and J genes are TRBV30 and TRBJ2-1; 11 nucleotides line up with TRBD2. The CDR3 loop spans 16 amino acids. The J segment lost 6 bases and the V segment lost 5 bases, leaving 12 bases of the junction unmatched. The germline V gene encodes CDR1 GTSNPN and CDR2 SVGIG (reference sequence). This CDR3 reads CAWGFKLAGDANEQFF. Written as DNA, the CDR3 is TGTGCCTGGGGGTTTAAACTAGCGGGAGACGCCAATGAGCAGTTCTTC.

The rearrangement joins TRBV6-4 to TRBJ2-7, with 14 bases fitting TRBD2. Germline loops: CDR1 MRHNA, CDR2 SNTAGT. J gave up 12 bases and V 7 bases, and 14 bases lay outside the gene matches. The CDR3 is made up of 15 amino acids. This CDR3 is CASKTGTSGSHPLYF. The CDR3 DNA sequence: TGTGCCAGCAAAACCGGGACTAGCGGGAGTCACCCCCTGTACTTC.

The chain uses TRBV11-2 and TRBJ2-1, with 8 bases fitting TRBD2. The ends lost 2 bases at V and 10 bases at J; junction bases unmatched: 13. The length of the CDR3 is 16 residues. Germline CDR1 is SGHAT and CDR2 is FQNNGV. CDR3: CASSLSERGWAEEQFF. The DNA for the CDR3 is TGTGCCAGCAGCTTAAGTGAGCGGGGGTGGGCGGAGGAGCAGTTCTTC.

V usage is TRBV30 and J usage is TRBJ2-5; D is possibly TRBD1 (6 bases). Trimming stripped 4 bases from V and 9 bases from J, with 15 bases between. Germline V gene sequence: CDR1 GTSNPN, CDR2 SVGIG (reference sequence). The CDR3 has 12 amino acids. CDR3 in amino acids: CAWKGTKVAQYF. The CDR3, as DNA: TGTGCCTGGAAAGGGACAAAAGTGGCCCAGTACTTC.

The chain has TRBV10-3 and TRBJ2-5, with 8 nucleotides matching TRBD2. Germline-derived CDR1 and CDR2 are ENHRY and SYGVKD. The CDR3 consists of 13 residues. J was trimmed by 2 bases and V by 10 bases; bases with no gene match: 6. For the CDR3, the DNA is TGTGCCAGCGGCGGGGGGACACAAGAGACCCAGTACTTC. Protein sequence: CASGGGTQETQYF.

The genes are TRBV11-2 and TRBJ2-1, with 12 bases fitting TRBD2. The germline gives CDR1 SGHAT, CDR2 FQNNGV. This CDR3 has 16 amino acids. V lost 5 bases, J lost 7 bases, and 9 bases stayed unmatched. CDR3 protein: CASSLRLAGVPNEQFF. In DNA, the CDR3 is TGTGCCAGCAGCCTAAGACTAGCGGGAGTTCCTAATGAGCAGTTCTTC.